Below are 2 T cell receptor beta chains sequenced from a single sample in a study of monozygotic twins with inflammatory bowel disease. After re-calling the 5' RACE reads, TCRdb lists one entry per CDR3 protein, DNA absent. Recorded for this sample: 300,000 to 400,000 distinct CDR3 sequences. The specimen sequenced was blood. Source of these receptors: a human donor with ulcerative colitis or Crohn's disease, or a healthy co-twin of an affected twin (not recorded which).

The gene calls are TRBV7-2 and TRBJ1-1; TCRdb's D call of TRBD1 is untestable without DNA. Germline V gene sequence: CDR1 SGHTA, CDR2 FQGNSA. The CDR3 is 14 amino acids. CDR3 protein: CAIQQGALGTEAFF.

CDR3 loop: CASSFNRERGYTF. The chain has TRBV5-1 and TRBJ1-2; TCRdb proposes TRBD1, but this gene call is untestable without DNA. This CDR3 comprises 13 residues. From germline, CDR1 is SGHRS and CDR2 YFSETQ.